One T cell receptor (beta chain) is described in this entry. Trimming stripped 3 bases from V and 5 bases from J, with 20 bases between. The CDR3 loop spans 17 amino acids. TCRdb re-called the 5' RACE reads with MiXCR, one entry per CDR3 protein. The table includes about 95,000 distinct CDR3 sequences, roughly 8.7% detected once. This specimen comes from a study of spatial heterogeneity in lung cancer. Time point defined: sample taken at primary tumor resection. Whole RNA was taken from tumor, nontumor lung or frozen PBMC; it was then sequenced unsorted. The cohort: approximately 66 early-stage, untreated non-small cell lung cancer patients.

This TCR was sampled from a male donor with early-stage non-small cell lung cancer. The sequencing used PBMCs, collected at surgery. The chain employs TRBV12-3 or TRBV12-4 and TRBJ1-5; D perhaps matches TRBD1 (6 bases). The CDR3 is CASSLYRDTINYQPQHF. The CDR3 DNA reads TGTGCCAGCAGTTTGTATAGGGACACTATTAATTATCAGCCCCAGCATTTT.